This TCR beta chain was sequenced for a study of blood T cell repertoires in COVID-19. Study at large: The analysed material was cDNA or gDNA that came from T cells, B-cell-depleted T cells, or PBMCs.

CDR1 and CDR2 (germline): SGHTA, FQGNSA. V lost 4 bases, J lost 5 bases, and 11 bases stayed unmatched. The CDR3 is 15 amino acids. Produced via immunoSEQ multiplex PCR; TCRdb's table is partial and in-frame only. Of about 70,000 clones in the sample, 80% to 90% are singletons; the top ten hold around 20%. Sequenced material: peripheral blood. V is TRBV7-2 and J is TRBJ2-7; 7 nucleotides match TRBD2. The origin of this receptor is a woman aged 70-85 years with acute or convalescent COVID-19. CDR3 bases: TGTGCCAGCAGCTCCCACGCGGGAGTTGCAAACGAGCAGTACTTC. Amino acid sequence: CASSSHAGVANEQYF.